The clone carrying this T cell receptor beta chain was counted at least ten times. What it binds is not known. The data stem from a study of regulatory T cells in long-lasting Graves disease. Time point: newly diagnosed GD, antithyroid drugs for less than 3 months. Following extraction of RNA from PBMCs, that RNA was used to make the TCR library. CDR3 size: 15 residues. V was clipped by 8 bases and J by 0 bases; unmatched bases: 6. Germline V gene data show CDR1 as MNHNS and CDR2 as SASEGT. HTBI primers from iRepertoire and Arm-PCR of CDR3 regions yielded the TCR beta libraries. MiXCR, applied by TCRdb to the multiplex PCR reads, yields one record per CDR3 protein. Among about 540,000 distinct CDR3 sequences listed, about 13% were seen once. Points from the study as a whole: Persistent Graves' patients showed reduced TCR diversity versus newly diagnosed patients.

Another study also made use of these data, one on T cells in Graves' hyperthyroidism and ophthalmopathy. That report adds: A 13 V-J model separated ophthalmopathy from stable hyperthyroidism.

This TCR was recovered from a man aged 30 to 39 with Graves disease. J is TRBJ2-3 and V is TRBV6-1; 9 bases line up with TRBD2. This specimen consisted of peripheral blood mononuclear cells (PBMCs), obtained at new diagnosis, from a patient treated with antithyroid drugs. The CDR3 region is CASLSGRTSTDTQYF. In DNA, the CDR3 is TGTGCCAGCCTAAGCGGGAGGACTAGCACAGATACGCAGTATTTT.